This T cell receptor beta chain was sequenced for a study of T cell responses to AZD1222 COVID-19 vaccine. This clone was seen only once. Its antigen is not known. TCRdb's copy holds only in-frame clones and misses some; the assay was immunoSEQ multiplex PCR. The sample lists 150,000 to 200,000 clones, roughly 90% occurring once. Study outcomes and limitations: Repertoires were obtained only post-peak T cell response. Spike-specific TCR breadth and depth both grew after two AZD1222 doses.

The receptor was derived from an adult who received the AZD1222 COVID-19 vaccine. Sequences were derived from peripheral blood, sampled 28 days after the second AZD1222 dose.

This CDR3 is CASSGPGLAGNEQFF. The CDR3 nucleotides read TGTGCCAGCAGCGGCCCGGGACTAGCTGGCAATGAGCAGTTCTTC. The chain recombines TRBV7-9 with TRBJ2-1; 9 nucleotides match TRBD2. V shed 5 bases, J shed 6 bases, and the junction held 8 bases outside the gene matches. Germline loops: CDR1 SEHNR, CDR2 FQNEAQ (reference sequence). The length of the CDR3 is 15 residues.